This T cell receptor (beta chain) was identified in a study of tumor-infiltrating lymphocytes in primary liver carcinoma. Broader study findings: Only around 7.5-25% of top clones occurred in all five tumor regions. Blood trailed tumors significantly in top-250-clone fraction (p = 0.039).

As for this clonotype: Its antigen is unknown.

Unsorted bulk tissue (roughly 17-32 mg) underwent RNA and DNA co-extraction. The patients had histopathologically diagnosed primary liver carcinoma, and their disease was treated by surgical resection. The study found over 75% viable tumor cells in every tumor sample. Priming with a constant-region primer yielded TCR beta cDNA from 400 to 550 ng total RNA. ARM-PCR was slightly modified, and three nested multiplex PCR rounds with it gave rise to the TCR beta libraries. Both of the initial two PCR rounds ran for about 11 cycles and employed TRBV1-TRBV30 forward primers alongside a C-beta reverse primer. Each CDR3 protein is one row after TCRdb ran MiXCR on the multiplex PCR reads. The profile shows nearly 50,000 distinct CDR3 sequences, 70% to 75% of them singletons. V was clipped by 2 bases and J by 14 bases, with 15 bases between them. Germline CDR1 is PRHDT and CDR2 is FYEKMQ (reference sequence). This CDR3 spans 12 amino acids.

The receptor comes from a man aged 35-49 years with primary liver carcinoma and hepatitis B virus infection. V and J are TRBV13 and TRBJ1-2, with TRBD1 as a possible D gene (5 bases). The sequencing input was liver tumor tissue from sampling region 3. Subset: tumor region T3, left-lateral pole. The CDR3 nucleotides read TGTGCCAGCAGCTTAAGCAGGGCGGCCTATACCTTC. It codes for CASSLSRAAYTF.